This TCR beta chain was found in a study of CD8+CD57+ T cells in acquired aplastic anemia. Study results and caveats: Patients did not significantly differ from controls in CD8+ Simpson's diversity.

The germline V gene has CDR1 SGDLS and CDR2 YYNGEE. The CDR3 is 14 amino acids. The germline V and J ends were trimmed by 4 bases and 7 bases, with 12 bases remaining between them. According to the study, genomic DNA was the template for TCR beta VDJ and CDR3 profiling. From the reads, TCRdb called clonotypes with MiXCR, one entry per CDR3 protein. The sample has a few hundred thousand distinct CDR3 sequences; roughly 53% are singletons. Worth noting for this clonotype: No antigen is known for it.

Only patients with CD8+CD57+ cell expansion on flow cytometry were chosen for sequencing. Each patient carried a diagnosis of severe acquired aplastic anemia. Patients were therapy-naive when their blood was sampled. This TCR derives from a human donor with aplastic anemia. The sequencing input was sorted CD4+, CD8+, or CD8+CD57+ T cells (not recorded which) from PBMCs. The chain joins TRBV9 to TRBJ1-6; D is undetermined. In nucleotides, the CDR3 is TGTGCCAGCAGCCCCAGAGGACCCAATTCACCCCTCCACTTT. Amino acids: CASSPRGPNSPLHF.